The clone carrying this TCR beta chain showed up many times. This entry comes from a study of beta chain features in type 1 diabetes. Trimming removed 6 bases from V and 7 bases from J, with 15 bases in between. Germline CDR1 reads KGHSH; CDR2 reads LQKENI. The CDR3 is 13 amino acids. Expressed TCRB transcripts were sequenced, since all the RNA that had been isolated was reverse transcribed. Sequenced by immunoSEQ multiplex PCR; TCRdb stores in-frame clones only, minus some. The data contain hundreds of thousands of clones, around 7.6% of them singletons. The sequenced sample was central memory CD4+ T cells from blood. The sequence derives from a young woman in good health. This chain connects TRBV18 to TRBJ1-1; D is unresolved. The CDR3 nucleotides are TGTGCCAGCTCTTATGGTAATGGTTATGAAGCTTTCTTT. Translated: CASSYGNGYEAFF. Based on the CDR3 plus reference TRBV18 and TRBJ1-1, the full variable domain is NAGVMQNPRHLVRRRGQEARLRCSPMKGHSHVYWYRQLPEEGLKFMVYLQKENIIDESGMPKERFSAEFPKEGPSILRIQQVVRGDSAAYFCASSYGNGYEAFFGQGTRLTVV.